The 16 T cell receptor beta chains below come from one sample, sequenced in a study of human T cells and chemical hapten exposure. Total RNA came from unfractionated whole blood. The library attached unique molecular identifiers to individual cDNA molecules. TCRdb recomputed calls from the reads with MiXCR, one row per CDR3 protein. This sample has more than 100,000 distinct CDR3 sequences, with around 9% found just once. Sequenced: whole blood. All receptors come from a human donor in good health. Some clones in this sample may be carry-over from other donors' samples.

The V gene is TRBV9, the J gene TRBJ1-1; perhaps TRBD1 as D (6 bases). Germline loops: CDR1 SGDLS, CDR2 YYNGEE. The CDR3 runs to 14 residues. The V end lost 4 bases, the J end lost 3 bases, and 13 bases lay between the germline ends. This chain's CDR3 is CASSPHRDDTEAFF. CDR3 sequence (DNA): TGTGCCAGCAGCCCCCACAGGGATGACACTGAAGCTTTCTTT. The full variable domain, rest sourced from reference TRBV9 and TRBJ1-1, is DSGVTQTPKHLITATGQRVTLRCSPRSGDLSVYWYQQSLDQGLQFLIQYYNGEERAKGNILERFSAQQFPDLHSELNLSSLELGDSALYFCASSPHRDDTEAFFGQGTRLTVV.

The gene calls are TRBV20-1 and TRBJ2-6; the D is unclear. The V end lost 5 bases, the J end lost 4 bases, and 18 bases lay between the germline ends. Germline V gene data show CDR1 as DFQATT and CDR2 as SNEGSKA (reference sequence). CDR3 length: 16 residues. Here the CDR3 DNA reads TGCAGTGCTCCCCCCGGTGTGGTGGGGGGGGCCAACGTCCTGACTTTC. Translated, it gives CSAPPGVVGGANVLTF.

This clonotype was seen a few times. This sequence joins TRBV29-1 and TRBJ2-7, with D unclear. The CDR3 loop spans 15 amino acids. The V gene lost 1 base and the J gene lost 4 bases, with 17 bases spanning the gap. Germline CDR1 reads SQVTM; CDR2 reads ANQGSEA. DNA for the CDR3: TGCAGCGTTGAAGGGGCGGCAGAAAATGATTACGAGCAGTACTTC. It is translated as CSVEGAAENDYEQYF.

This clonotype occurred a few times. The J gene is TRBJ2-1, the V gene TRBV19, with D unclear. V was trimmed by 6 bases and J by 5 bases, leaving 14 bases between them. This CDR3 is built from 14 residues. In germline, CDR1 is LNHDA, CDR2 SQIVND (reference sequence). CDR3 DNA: TGTGCCAGTAGGTTGGGCCTTAGTAACAATGAGCAGTTCTTC. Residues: CASRLGLSNNEQFF.

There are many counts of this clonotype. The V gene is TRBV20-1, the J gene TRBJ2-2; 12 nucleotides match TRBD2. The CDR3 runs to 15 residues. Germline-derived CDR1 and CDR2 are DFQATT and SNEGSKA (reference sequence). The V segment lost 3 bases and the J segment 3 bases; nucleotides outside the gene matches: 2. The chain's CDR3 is CSARASGRDTGELFF. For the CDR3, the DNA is TGCAGTGCTAGGGCTAGCGGGAGGGACACCGGGGAGCTGTTTTTT.

The CDR3 DNA reads TGCGCCAGCAGCCCCCTGGGACTAGCGGGAGGGTTTAGCTCCTACAATGAGCAGTTCTTC. This translates into CASSPLGLAGGFSSYNEQFF. V is TRBV5-1 and J is TRBJ2-1; 16 nucleotides agree with TRBD2. The CDR3 sequence is 20 residues long. Germline assignment: CDR1 SGHRS and CDR2 YFSETQ. The J segment lost 0 bases and the V segment lost 4 bases, leaving 10 bases of the junction unmatched.

The CDR3 region is CASSPDRLQETQYF. Here the CDR3 DNA reads TGTGCCAGCAGCCCTGACAGGTTGCAAGAGACCCAGTACTTC. This chain uses TRBV12-3 or TRBV12-4 with TRBJ2-5; tentative D call: TRBD1 (6 bases). This CDR3 has 14 amino acids. The V and J ends lost 6 bases and 2 bases respectively, with 13 bases between them.

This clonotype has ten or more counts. The DNA of the CDR3 is TGCAGCGTTGAATGGGGGAGCTCCTACAATGAGCAGTTCTTC. Translating gives CSVEWGSSYNEQFF. The rearrangement links TRBV29-1 to TRBJ2-1; either TRBD1 or TRBD2 may supply D (5 bases each). V lost 2 bases to trimming and J lost 0 bases, with 8 bases between them. Germline CDR1 reads SQVTM; CDR2 reads ANQGSEA. This CDR3 is built from 14 residues.

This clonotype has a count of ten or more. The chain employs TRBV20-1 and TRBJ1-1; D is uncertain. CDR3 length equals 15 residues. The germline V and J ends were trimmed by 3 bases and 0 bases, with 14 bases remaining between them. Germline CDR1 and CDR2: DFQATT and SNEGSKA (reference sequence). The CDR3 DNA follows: TGCAGTGCTAGGTCCCAGACAACCATGAACACTGAAGCTTTCTTT. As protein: CSARSQTTMNTEAFF.

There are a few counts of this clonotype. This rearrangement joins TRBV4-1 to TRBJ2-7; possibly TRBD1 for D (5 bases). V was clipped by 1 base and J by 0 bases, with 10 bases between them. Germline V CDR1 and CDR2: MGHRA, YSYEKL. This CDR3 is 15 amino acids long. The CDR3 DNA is TGCGCCAGCAGCCAAGTAGAGACAGTCTCCTACGAGCAGTACTTC. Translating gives CASSQVETVSYEQYF.

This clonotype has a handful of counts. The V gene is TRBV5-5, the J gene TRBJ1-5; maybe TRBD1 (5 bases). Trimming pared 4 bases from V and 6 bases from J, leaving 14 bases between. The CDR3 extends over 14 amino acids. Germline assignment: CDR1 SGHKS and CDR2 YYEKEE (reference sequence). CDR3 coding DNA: TGTGCCAGCAGCCTCAGGGTTGAGGTTCAGCCCCAGCATTTT. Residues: CASSLRVEVQPQHF.

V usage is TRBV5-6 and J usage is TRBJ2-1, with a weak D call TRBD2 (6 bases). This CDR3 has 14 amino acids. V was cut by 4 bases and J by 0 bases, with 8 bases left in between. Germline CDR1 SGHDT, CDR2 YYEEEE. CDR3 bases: TGTGCCAGCAGCCCGGGAGACTCCTACAATGAGCAGTTCTTC. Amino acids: CASSPGDSYNEQFF. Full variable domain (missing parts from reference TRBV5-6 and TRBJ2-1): DAGVTQSPTHLIKTRGQQVTLRCSPKSGHDTVSWYQQALGQGPQFIFQYYEEEERQRGNFPDRFSGHQFPNYSSELNVNALLLGDSALYLCASSPGDSYNEQFFGPGTRLTVL.

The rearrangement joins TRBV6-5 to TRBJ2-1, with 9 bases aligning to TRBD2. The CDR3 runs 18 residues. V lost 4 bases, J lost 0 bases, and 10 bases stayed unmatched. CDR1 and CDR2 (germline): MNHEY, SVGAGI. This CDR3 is CASSLWGTSSRSYNEQFF. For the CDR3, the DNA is TGTGCCAGCAGTTTATGGGGGACTAGCTCGCGCTCCTACAATGAGCAGTTCTTC.

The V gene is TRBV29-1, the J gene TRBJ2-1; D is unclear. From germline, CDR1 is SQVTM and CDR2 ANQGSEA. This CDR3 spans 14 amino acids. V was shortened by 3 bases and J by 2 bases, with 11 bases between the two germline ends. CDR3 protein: CSVDQNSAYNEQFF. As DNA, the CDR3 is TGCAGCGTTGATCAGAATTCTGCCTACAATGAGCAGTTCTTC.

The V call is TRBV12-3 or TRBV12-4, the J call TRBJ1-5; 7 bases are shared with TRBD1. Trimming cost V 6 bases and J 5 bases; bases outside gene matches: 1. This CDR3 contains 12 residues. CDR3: CASSGTDQPQHF. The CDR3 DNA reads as TGTGCCAGCAGCGGGACAGATCAGCCCCAGCATTTT.

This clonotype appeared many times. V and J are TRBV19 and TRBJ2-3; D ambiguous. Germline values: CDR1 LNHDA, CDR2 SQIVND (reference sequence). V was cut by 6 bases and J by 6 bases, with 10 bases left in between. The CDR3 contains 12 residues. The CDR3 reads CASSDTRDTQYF. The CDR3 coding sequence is TGTGCCAGTAGCGACACCAGGGATACGCAGTATTTT.